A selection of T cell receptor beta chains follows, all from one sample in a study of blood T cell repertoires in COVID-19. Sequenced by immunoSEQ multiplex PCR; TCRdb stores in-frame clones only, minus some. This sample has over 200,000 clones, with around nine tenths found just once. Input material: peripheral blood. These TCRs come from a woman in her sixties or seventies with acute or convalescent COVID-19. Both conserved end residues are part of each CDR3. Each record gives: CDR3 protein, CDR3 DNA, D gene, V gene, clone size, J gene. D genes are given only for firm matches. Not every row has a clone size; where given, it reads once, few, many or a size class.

CDR3: CASSSLAGPGETQYF
DNA: TGTGCCAGCAGCTCGCTAGCGGGGCCAGGGGAGACCCAGTACTTC
D: TRBD2
V: TRBV4-2
size: few
J: TRBJ2-5

CDR3: CASPRTSGVSGANVLTF
DNA: TGTGCCAGTCCCAGGACTAGCGGGGTCTCTGGGGCCAACGTCCTGACTTTC
D: TRBD2
V: TRBV28
size: .
J: TRBJ2-6

CDR3: CASSWYPEGYEQYF
DNA: TGTGCCAGCAGTTGGTATCCGGAGGGCTACGAGCAGTACTTC
D: .
V: TRBV28
size: .
J: TRBJ2-7

CDR3: CASSMGGWGEGLTDTQYF
DNA: TGTGCCAGTAGTATGGGTGGCTGGGGGGAGGGCCTCACAGATACGCAGTATTTT
D: TRBD2
V: TRBV19
size: .
J: TRBJ2-3

CDR3: CASSGDRGEKLFF
DNA: TGTGCCAGCAGCGGTGACAGGGGTGAAAAACTGTTTTTT
D: TRBD1
V: TRBV7-2
size: .
J: TRBJ1-4

CDR3: CASRPGQRPYEQYF
DNA: TGTGCCAGTAGACCGGGACAGAGACCTTACGAGCAGTACTTC
D: TRBD1
V: TRBV19
size: .
J: TRBJ2-7

CDR3: CAIKTGNSGNTIYF
DNA: TGTGCCATCAAGACAGGTAACTCTGGAAACACCATATATTTT
D: .
V: TRBV10-3
size: .
J: TRBJ1-3

CDR3: CSVVRGMGYEQYF
DNA: TGCAGCGTTGTGAGGGGGATGGGATACGAGCAGTACTTC
D: .
V: TRBV29-1
size: .
J: TRBJ2-7

CDR3: CASSGTSGGASYNEQFF
DNA: TGTGCCAGCAGTGGGACTAGCGGGGGGGCCAGCTACAATGAGCAGTTCTTC
D: TRBD2
V: TRBV2
size: .
J: TRBJ2-1

CDR3: CASSLRGGSIGELFF
DNA: TGTGCCAGCAGCTTAAGAGGGGGCTCTATCGGGGAGCTGTTTTTT
D: TRBD1
V: TRBV5-5
size: .
J: TRBJ2-2

CDR3: CASSFSVETYEQYF
DNA: TGTGCCAGCAGCTTTAGCGTTGAGACGTACGAGCAGTACTTC
D: .
V: TRBV11-2
size: once
J: TRBJ2-7

CDR3: CASNKPWGGLAKNIQYF
DNA: TGTGCCAGCAACAAGCCCTGGGGGGGACTAGCCAAAAACATTCAGTACTTC
D: TRBD2
V: TRBV2
size: .
J: TRBJ2-4

CDR3: CASSYSSTSYNEQFF
DNA: TGTGCCAGCAGTTACTCGTCAACATCCTACAATGAGCAGTTCTTC
D: .
V: TRBV6-6
size: .
J: TRBJ2-1

CDR3: CAWSVRVAGANVLTF
DNA: TGTGCCTGGAGTGTACGAGTGGCTGGGGCCAACGTCCTGACTTTC
D: .
V: TRBV30
size: .
J: TRBJ2-6

CDR3: CASSYGTPSTDTQYF
DNA: TGTGCCAGCAGTTACGGGACTCCGAGCACAGATACGCAGTATTTT
D: .
V: TRBV6-5
size: .
J: TRBJ2-3

CDR3: CASSLVIWNTEAFF
DNA: TGTGCCAGCAGCTTAGTAATCTGGAACACTGAAGCTTTCTTT
D: .
V: TRBV7-9
size: .
J: TRBJ1-1

CDR3: CASSRFGDGGLTDTQYF
DNA: TGTGCCAGCAGTCGCTTCGGTGATGGGGGGTTGACAGATACGCAGTATTTT
D: .
V: TRBV6-6
size: .
J: TRBJ2-3

CDR3: CATIWLAGAPETQYF
DNA: TGTGCCACTATTTGGCTAGCGGGGGCCCCAGAGACCCAGTACTTC
D: TRBD2
V: TRBV24-1
size: .
J: TRBJ2-5

CDR3: CASSGGGFGGEGETQYF
DNA: TGTGCCAGCAGCGGAGGAGGGTTCGGAGGGGAGGGAGAGACCCAGTACTTC
D: TRBD2
V: TRBV9
size: once
J: TRBJ2-5

CDR3: CASSPRGAIEAFF
DNA: TGTGCCAGCAGCCCACGGGGGGCAATTGAAGCTTTCTTT
D: .
V: TRBV28
size: .
J: TRBJ1-1

CDR3: CASSLEASGGQTQYF
DNA: TGTGCCAGCAGCTTGGAGGCTAGCGGGGGTCAGACCCAGTACTTC
D: TRBD2
V: TRBV5-6
size: .
J: TRBJ2-5

CDR3: CASSFRGLQTQYF
DNA: TGTGCCAGCAGCTTCAGGGGGCTGCAGACCCAGTACTTC
D: TRBD1
V: TRBV7-2
size: .
J: TRBJ2-5

CDR3: CASSLNRGTEAFF
DNA: TGTGCCAGCAGCTTAAACAGGGGCACTGAAGCTTTCTTT
D: TRBD1
V: TRBV7-3
size: .
J: TRBJ1-1

CDR3: CASSLLKVLGTSGTGEQFF
DNA: TGTGCCAGCAGTTTATTAAAGGTGTTGGGGACTAGCGGGACGGGGGAGCAGTTCTTC
D: TRBD2
V: TRBV28
size: .
J: TRBJ2-1

CDR3: CASSYPPGQRETQYF
DNA: TGTGCCAGCAGTTACCCCCCCGGACAGAGGGAGACCCAGTACTTC
D: .
V: TRBV6-6
size: .
J: TRBJ2-5

CDR3: CASSYNPGSTRKREETQYF
DNA: TGTGCCAGCAGTTACAATCCGGGGAGTACACGCAAACGGGAGGAGACCCAGTACTTC
D: .
V: TRBV6-2/TRBV6-3
size: few
J: TRBJ2-5

CDR3: CASSLTPVETYTF
DNA: TGTGCCAGCTCCTTGACCCCCGTGGAGACCTACACCTTC
D: .
V: TRBV6-5
size: .
J: TRBJ1-2

CDR3: CASSEDRSTDTQYF
DNA: TGTGCCAGCAGCGAGGACAGGAGCACAGATACGCAGTATTTT
D: TRBD1
V: TRBV6-5
size: .
J: TRBJ2-3

CDR3: CASSPRTTYEQYF
DNA: TGTGCCAGCTCACCCAGGACAACCTACGAGCAGTACTTC
D: .
V: TRBV18
size: .
J: TRBJ2-7

CDR3: CASSYSQGPNSPLHF
DNA: TGTGCCAGCAGTTACTCCCAGGGCCCTAATTCACCCCTCCACTTT
D: .
V: TRBV6-6
size: .
J: TRBJ1-6

CDR3: CASRTGGPNSPLHF
DNA: TGTGCCAGCAGAACAGGGGGTCCTAATTCACCCCTCCACTTT
D: TRBD1
V: TRBV6-5
size: .
J: TRBJ1-6

CDR3: CAWSTMKQGGLFF
DNA: TGTGCCTGGAGTACCATGAAACAGGGGGGGTTGTTTTTT
D: TRBD1
V: TRBV30
size: .
J: TRBJ1-4

CDR3: CAWSGGGAESGELFF
DNA: TGTGCCTGGAGTGGCGGGGGGGCGGAGAGCGGGGAGCTGTTTTTT
D: TRBD2
V: TRBV30
size: .
J: TRBJ2-2

CDR3: CASAKGRQETQYF
DNA: TGTGCCAGCGCGAAGGGGCGGCAAGAGACCCAGTACTTC
D: .
V: TRBV12-3/TRBV12-4
size: .
J: TRBJ2-5

CDR3: CATSRDPSSGNTIYF
DNA: TGTGCCACCAGCAGAGATCCGAGCTCTGGAAACACCATATATTTT
D: .
V: TRBV15
size: .
J: TRBJ1-3